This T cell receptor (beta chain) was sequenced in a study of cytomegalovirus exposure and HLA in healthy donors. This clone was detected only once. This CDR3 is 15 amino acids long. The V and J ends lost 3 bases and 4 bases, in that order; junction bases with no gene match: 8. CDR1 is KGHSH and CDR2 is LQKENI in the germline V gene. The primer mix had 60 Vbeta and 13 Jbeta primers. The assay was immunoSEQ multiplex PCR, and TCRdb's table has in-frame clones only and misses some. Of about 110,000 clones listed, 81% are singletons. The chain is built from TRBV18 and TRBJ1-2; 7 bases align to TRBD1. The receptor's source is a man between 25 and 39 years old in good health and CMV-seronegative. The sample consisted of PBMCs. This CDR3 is CASSPNPDRLYGYTF. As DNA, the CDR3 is TGTGCCAGCTCACCGAACCCGGACAGGCTCTATGGCTACACCTTC.